This entry lists 19 T cell receptor beta chains sequenced from one sample in a study of blood T cell repertoires in COVID-19. Profiled with immunoSEQ multiplex PCR; TCRdb holds only in-frame clones, not every one. This table has about 40,000 clones, about 88% appearing once. Sequenced: peripheral blood. These receptors were obtained from a human donor in a cohort sampled during active COVID-19.

The chain has TRBV6-5 and TRBJ2-1; 8 bases fit TRBD1. With V trimmed by 6 bases and J by 8 bases, 12 bases remained unmatched. Looked up from germline, CDR1 is MNHEY and CDR2 is SVGAGI. This CDR3 is built from 15 residues. The CDR3 spells CASRRQGKARYEQFF. CDR3 coding DNA: TGTGCCAGCAGAAGACAGGGGAAGGCAAGGTATGAGCAGTTCTTC.

The chain couples TRBV5-6 to TRBJ1-3; 7 bases line up with TRBD1. The germline gives CDR1 SGHDT, CDR2 YYEEEE. V lost 4 bases and J lost 3; bases outside the gene matches: 7. The CDR3 is 15 residues long. Here the CDR3 reads CASSQDRVGGNTIYF. CDR3 DNA sequence: TGTGCCAGCAGCCAAGACAGGGTCGGTGGAAACACCATATATTTT.

This chain links TRBV2 with TRBJ2-3, with 9 bases lining up with TRBD1. Germline V CDR1 and CDR2: SNHLY, FYNNEI. The CDR3 consists of 16 residues. The trim removed 3 bases at V and 4 bases at J, leaving 8 bases unmatched. The DNA for the CDR3 is TGTGCCAGCAGTGACGGGACAGGGAGTAATGCAGATACGCAGTATTTT. Translating it yields CASSDGTGSNADTQYF.

This clone was detected only a few times. The chain links TRBV5-5 to TRBJ1-6, with TRBD1 as a possible D gene (5 bases). V lost 7 bases, J lost 6 bases, and 11 bases lay in between. CDR1 and CDR2 from the germline V gene are SGHKS and YYEKEE (reference sequence). This CDR3 contains 13 residues. In DNA, the CDR3 is TGTGCCAGCCGGGGGTACGGTAATTCACCCCTCCACTTT. This translates into CASRGYGNSPLHF.

This chain links TRBV30 with TRBJ2-5, with 11 positions matching TRBD2. The CDR3 is 13 residues long. Trimming removed 6 bases from V and 4 bases from J; junction bases left unmatched: 4. Germline CDR1 is GTSNPN and CDR2 is SVGIG (reference sequence). Here the CDR3 DNA reads TGTGCCTGTAGCGGGGGGGCCCCAGAGACCCAGTACTTC. Translating it yields CACSGGAPETQYF.

The chain recombines TRBV5-1 with TRBJ2-5, with 10 bases that match TRBD1. V was clipped by 4 bases and J by 5 bases; unmatched bases: 11. The CDR3 runs to 16 residues. Per germline, CDR1 SGHRS and CDR2 YFSETQ. The CDR3 loop is CASSIGQGELWETQYF. CDR3 DNA: TGCGCCAGCAGCATAGGACAGGGGGAGTTGTGGGAGACCCAGTACTTC.

The chain is built from TRBV11-1 and TRBJ2-3, with D possibly TRBD2 on 7 matching bases. V was cut by 5 bases and J by 1 base, with 13 bases left in between. The CDR3 covers 15 residues. CDR1 is SGHAT, CDR2 FQDESV, per germline (reference sequence). CDR3 bases: TGTGCCAGCAGCGGCGGGGGCACCCGCACAGATACGCAGTATTTT. It encodes CASSGGGTRTDTQYF.

The gene calls are TRBV5-5 and TRBJ2-3; D ambiguous. V was pared by 4 bases and J by 0 bases, with 18 bases between. The CDR3 runs to 17 residues. The germline V gene has CDR1 SGHKS and CDR2 YYEKEE (reference sequence). The DNA for the CDR3 is TGTGCCAGCAGCCCCCGTAAGGCGCTAGGAAGCACAGATACGCAGTATTTT. This gives the protein CASSPRKALGSTDTQYF.

This chain joins TRBV11-3 and TRBJ2-3, with 9 bases fitting TRBD2. V lost 2 bases, J lost 4 bases, and 4 bases stayed unmatched. The CDR3 contains 15 residues. In germline, CDR1 is SGHNT, CDR2 YENEEA. CDR3 amino acids: CASSLRGGVADTQYF. The CDR3 DNA follows: TGTGCCAGCAGCTTACGCGGGGGGGTTGCAGATACGCAGTATTTT.

V gene TRBV2 combines with J gene TRBJ2-5; D possibly corresponds to TRBD1 (6 bases). The germline V gene has CDR1 SNHLY and CDR2 FYNNEI. CDR3 length: 16 residues. Trimming left V 3 bases short and J 4 bases short, with 18 bases between. CDR3 protein: CASSDGRAGVGETQYF. DNA for the CDR3: TGTGCCAGCAGTGATGGGCGGGCAGGGGTAGGAGAGACCCAGTACTTC. The full variable domain, rest sourced from reference TRBV2 and TRBJ2-5, is EPEVTQTPSHQVTQMGQEVILRCVPISNHLYFYWYRQILGQKVEFLVSFYNNEISEKSEIFDDQFSVERPDGSNFTLKIRSTKLEDSAMYFCASSDGRAGVGETQYFGPGTRLLVL.

The table lists this clone with a count of one. The V and J genes are TRBV10-3 and TRBJ1-2, with 8 bases identical to TRBD1. V lost 0 bases and J lost 3; bases outside the gene matches: 6. This CDR3 comprises 16 residues. CDR1 is ENHRY and CDR2 is SYGVKD in the germline V gene. CDR3 sequence reads: CAISESQGAGDYGYTF. For the CDR3, the DNA is TGTGCCATCAGTGAGTCGCAGGGGGCGGGTGACTATGGCTACACCTTC.

This rearrangement joins TRBV5-6 to TRBJ1-6, with D perhaps TRBD1 (6 bases). The CDR3 is 15 residues long. The germline V and J ends were trimmed by 0 bases and 7 bases, with 11 bases remaining between them. Germline-derived CDR1 and CDR2 are SGHDT and YYEEEE. CDR3 coding DNA: TGTGCCAGCAGCTTGGCCGGGGGGCTCAATTCACCCCTCCACTTT. Translating it yields CASSLAGGLNSPLHF.

The chain is built from TRBV21-1 and TRBJ1-2; the DNA was not compared with TRBD1, the D call given in the table. TRBV21-1 is a listed pseudogene. The CDR3 runs 15 residues. The CDR3, as DNA: TGTGCCAGCAGTCCCGGGAACAGGGTCTACTATGGCTACACCTTC. Its translation is CASSPGNRVYYGYTF.

This chain uses TRBV3-1 (or the pseudogene TRBV3-2) with TRBJ1-5, with D possibly matching TRBD1 (6 bases). The CDR3 loop spans 14 amino acids. Germline lookup yields CDR1 LGHDT and CDR2 YNNKEL (reference sequence). V was shortened by 4 bases and J by 3 bases, with 10 bases between the two germline ends. CDR3 coding DNA: TGTGCCAGCAGCCGGGGGACAATCAATCAGCCCCAGCATTTT. Encoded protein: CASSRGTINQPQHF.

The chain uses TRBV27 and TRBJ2-7; possible D gene TRBD1, 6 bases. Trimming pared 6 bases from V and 0 bases from J, leaving 15 bases between. CDR1 MNHEY and CDR2 SMNVEV come from the germline V gene (reference sequence). The CDR3 spans 15 residues. DNA for the CDR3: TGTGCCAGCAGCCTGGGGGCAGGGAGCTCCTACGAGCAGTACTTC. Translation: CASSLGAGSSYEQYF.

This clone has more than one count but fewer than ten. The chain employs TRBV5-4 and TRBJ2-1; 7 bases match TRBD1. J was trimmed by 0 bases and V by 4 bases; bases with no gene match: 4. In germline, CDR1 is SGHNT, CDR2 YYREEE (reference sequence). The CDR3 consists of 15 residues. CDR3 coding DNA: TGTGCCAGCAGCCTACAGGGGAGCTCCTACAATGAGCAGTTCTTC. Residues: CASSLQGSSYNEQFF.

This sequence joins TRBV7-3 and TRBJ2-5, with a possible D match to TRBD2 (7 bases). Germline V lookup: CDR1 SGHTA, CDR2 FQGTGA. V shed 5 bases and J shed 2 bases, with 12 bases lying between them. CDR3 length: 14 residues. The CDR3 region is CASSPEGGQETQYF. CDR3 nucleotide sequence: TGTGCCAGCAGCCCGGAGGGGGGGCAAGAGACCCAGTACTTC. The complete variable domain, with remaining parts taken from reference TRBV7-3 and TRBJ2-5, reads GAGVSQTPSNKVTEKGKYVELRCDPISGHTALYWYRQSLGQGPEFLIYFQGTGAADDSGLPNDRFFAVRPEGSVSTLKIQRTERGDSAVYLCASSPEGGQETQYFGPGTRLLVL.

The gene calls are TRBV19 and TRBJ1-2; possible D gene TRBD1, 6 bases. The CDR3 totals 12 residues. Trimming shortened V by 9 bases and J by 4 bases, and 12 bases separated the two germline ends. Per the germline V gene, CDR1 is LNHDA and CDR2 is SQIVND (reference sequence). Here the CDR3 DNA reads TGTGCCAGCACCTTAGGGGGCTATGGCTACACCTTC. The encoded protein is CASTLGGYGYTF.

V is TRBV19 and J is TRBJ2-1; the match to TRBD1 covers 8 bases. Losses at the gene ends were 7 bases for V and 2 bases for J; bases not matched to a gene: 7. The CDR3 consists of 15 residues. CDR1 is LNHDA, CDR2 SQIVND, per germline (reference sequence). The CDR3 reads CASTNGQGPYNEQFF. The CDR3 DNA sequence: TGTGCCAGTACCAACGGACAGGGTCCCTACAATGAGCAGTTCTTC.